Below, 25 T cell receptor beta chains from the same sample are listed, as sequenced in a study of blood T cell repertoires in COVID-19 (dated by TCRdb to 2020 to 2022). Receptor amplification or capture employed the immunoSEQ multiplex PCR assay. This immuneACCESS table, as held by TCRdb, lists in-frame sequences with V and J called but not all clones. Of the missing ones, under half trace to an unresolved V gene in checked studies; the others have no known cause. Present in this sample are more than 95,000 clones, 75% to 85% of which were seen just once. Around a tenth of the sample is taken by the ten largest. The specimen was peripheral blood. The receptors derive from a woman aged 70-85 years with acute or convalescent COVID-19.

This rearrangement joins TRBV4-1 to TRBJ2-3, with D maybe TRBD2 (6 bases). V lost 0 bases and J lost 2, with 12 bases in between. CDR3 length equals 16 residues. Germline CDR1 is MGHRA and CDR2 is YSYEKL. The CDR3 sequence is CASSQDPPGATDTQYF. The DNA for the CDR3 is TGCGCCAGCAGCCAAGATCCCCCGGGAGCCACAGATACGCAGTATTTT.

The genes are TRBV4-2 and TRBJ1-5; D not resolved. The germline V and J ends were trimmed by 1 base and 5 bases, with 6 bases remaining between them. This CDR3 is built from 13 residues. Per the germline V gene, CDR1 is LGHNA and CDR2 is YNFKEQ. CDR3 residues: CASSQGRDQPQHF. In nucleotides, the CDR3 is TGTGCCAGCAGCCAAGGTCGAGATCAGCCCCAGCATTTT.

The CDR3 coding sequence is TGTGCCAGCAGCTTAACTAGCGGGTACCACAATGAGCAGTTCTTC. Translating gives CASSLTSGYHNEQFF. The chain uses TRBV7-3 and TRBJ2-1; 7 bases map to TRBD2. This CDR3 spans 15 amino acids. Per the germline V gene, CDR1 is SGHTA and CDR2 is FQGTGA. J was trimmed by 5 bases and V by 0 bases; bases with no gene match: 4.

The chain recombines TRBV5-1 with TRBJ1-3, with 9 nucleotides matching TRBD1. CDR1 is SGHRS, CDR2 YFSETQ, per germline. V was clipped by 4 bases and J by 2 bases; unmatched bases: 4. This CDR3 comprises 15 residues. CDR3: CASSPGQGTGNTIYF. The DNA of the CDR3 is TGCGCCAGCAGCCCCGGACAGGGGACTGGAAACACCATATATTTT.

This chain connects TRBV30 to TRBJ1-2; D unclear. This CDR3 has 14 amino acids. Trimming took off 8 bases at V and 6 bases at J, with 22 bases between the two ends. Per germline, CDR1 GTSNPN and CDR2 SVGIG (reference sequence). CDR3 nucleotide sequence: TGTGCCGGAACCTTGGTAGACAACGTGAATGGCTACACCTTC. Its protein is CAGTLVDNVNGYTF.

This sequence joins TRBV7-9 and TRBJ2-3; TRBD2 agrees at 9 bases. The CDR3 consists of 19 residues. V gave up 1 base and J gave up 4 bases; unmatched junction bases: 15. The germline V gene has CDR1 SEHNR and CDR2 FQNEAQ (reference sequence). CDR3: CASSLEGFSGGTRADTQYF. The CDR3 bases are TGTGCCAGCAGCTTAGAAGGGTTCAGCGGGGGGACTCGCGCAGATACGCAGTATTTT.

The chain uses TRBV6-1 and TRBJ1-5, with 7 bases that match TRBD1. Germline V gene sequence: CDR1 MNHNS, CDR2 SASEGT. This CDR3 region has 14 residues. The V gene end was trimmed by 6 bases and the J gene end by 7 bases; junction bases not matched to a gene: 9. CDR3 loop: CASSQTGILQPQHF. The CDR3 nucleotides are TGTGCCAGCAGCCAGACAGGGATTTTACAGCCCCAGCATTTT.

This sequence joins TRBV18 and TRBJ2-2; D uncertain. Per germline, CDR1 KGHSH and CDR2 LQKENI. Trimming shortened V by 6 bases and J by 2 bases, and 16 bases separated the two germline ends. The CDR3 consists of 16 residues. This CDR3 reads CASSLIEVPNTGELFF. CDR3 nucleotide sequence: TGTGCCAGCTCGCTTATAGAGGTACCCAACACCGGGGAGCTGTTTTTT.

The chain uses TRBV11-2 and TRBJ1-2; D remains ambiguous. Germline V gives CDR1 SGHAT, CDR2 FQNNGV. V lost 1 base to trimming and J lost 8 bases, with 14 bases between them. The CDR3 is made up of 14 amino acids. CDR3 protein: CASSLGARVGGYTF. The CDR3 bases are TGTGCCAGCAGCTTAGGTGCGAGGGTAGGGGGCTACACCTTC.

This clone showed up just a few times. The genes are TRBV19 and TRBJ1-6, with 10 bases fitting TRBD1. This CDR3 has 14 residues. V trimming: 8 bases; J trimming: 7 bases; junction bases outside the gene matches: 5. Germline V gene data show CDR1 as LNHDA and CDR2 as SQIVND (reference sequence). The CDR3 here is CASGTGAENSPLHF. Here the CDR3 DNA reads TGTGCCAGTGGGACAGGGGCGGAGAATTCACCCCTCCACTTT.

V is TRBV6-6 and J is TRBJ2-7; 7 positions agree with TRBD1. The J segment lost 0 bases and the V segment lost 6 bases, leaving 5 bases of the junction unmatched. This CDR3 spans 14 amino acids. Per the germline V gene, CDR1 is MNHNY and CDR2 is SVGAGI (reference sequence). The CDR3 sequence is CASRTGTVSYEQYF. In DNA form, the CDR3 reads TGTGCCAGCAGAACCGGGACAGTCTCCTACGAGCAGTACTTC.

The rearrangement joins TRBV3-1 (or the pseudogene TRBV3-2) to TRBJ1-6; 8 bases fit TRBD1. This CDR3 spans 16 amino acids. The V and J ends lost 4 bases and 10 bases, in that order; junction bases with no gene match: 12. From germline, CDR1 is LGHDT and CDR2 YNNKEL (reference sequence). The CDR3 sequence is CASSLLGQGTFSPLHF. As DNA, the CDR3 is TGTGCCAGCAGCCTCCTTGGACAGGGAACGTTCTCACCCCTCCACTTT.

This clone was picked up one time. The rearrangement joins TRBV6-1 to TRBJ2-1; a weak D match, TRBD1 (5 bases). This CDR3 has 13 amino acids. V gave up 1 base and J gave up 12 bases, with 13 bases separating them. Germline V gene sequence: CDR1 MNHNS, CDR2 SASEGT. The CDR3 nucleotides are TGTGCCAGCAGTGAAGGACAGCCAATGAGGCAGTTCTTC. Translated: CASSEGQPMRQFF.

V and J are TRBV5-1 and TRBJ1-2; unclear D gene. Trimming took off 5 bases at V and 1 base at J, with 9 bases between the two ends. CDR1 is SGHRS, CDR2 YFSETQ, per germline. This CDR3 is 13 amino acids long. CDR3 sequence (DNA): TGCGCCAGCAGAATTCAGGATAACTATGGCTACACCTTC. Protein: CASRIQDNYGYTF.

A note on this clone: This sample also contains other DNA sequences that code for the same CDR3. This chain's CDR3 is CASRRTGSYEQYF. In DNA form, the CDR3 reads TGTGCCAGCAGGCGGACAGGGAGCTACGAGCAGTACTTC. The V and J genes are TRBV28 and TRBJ2-7, with 8 bases identical to TRBD1. The trim removed 6 bases at V and 3 bases at J, leaving 4 bases unmatched. There are 13 residues in the CDR3. Looked up from germline, CDR1 is MDHEN and CDR2 is SYDVKM.

The chain carries TRBV24-1 and TRBJ1-5; TRBD1 matches at 10 bases. CDR1 is KGHDR, CDR2 SFDVKD, per germline. V shed 3 bases and J 7 bases; nucleotides not matched to a gene: 5. The CDR3 covers 15 residues. The CDR3 loop is CATSDGTGATQPQHF. CDR3 sequence (DNA): TGTGCCACCAGTGATGGGACAGGGGCCACCCAGCCCCAGCATTTT.

This rearrangement joins TRBV4-3 to TRBJ2-1, with TRBD2 identical over 12 bases. Per germline, CDR1 LGHNA and CDR2 YSLEER. The CDR3 sequence is 16 residues long. V shed 4 bases and J 6 bases; nucleotides not matched to a gene: 7. The CDR3 protein is CASSPLLAGGVNEQFF. The CDR3 DNA reads TGCGCCAGCAGCCCCCTACTAGCGGGGGGAGTCAATGAGCAGTTCTTC.

V gene TRBV28 combines with J gene TRBJ2-7, with a possible D match to TRBD1 (6 bases). With 4 bases removed from V and 1 base from J, the gap between germline ends came to 20 bases. There are 17 residues in the CDR3. Germline CDR1 MDHEN, CDR2 SYDVKM. Written as DNA, the CDR3 is TGTGCCAGCAGTTCGTACTGGGCAGTGAGGGGGTCCTACGAGCAGTACTTC. This translates into CASSSYWAVRGSYEQYF.

V gene TRBV10-3 combines with J gene TRBJ1-1; tentatively, D is TRBD1 (5 bases). Trimming stripped 4 bases from V and 1 base from J, with 16 bases between. Germline-derived CDR1 and CDR2 are ENHRY and SYGVKD. This CDR3 region has 16 residues. The CDR3 sequence is CAISVRAGSSNTEAFF. The CDR3 DNA sequence: TGTGCCATCAGTGTTCGTGCAGGGTCTTCGAACACTGAAGCTTTCTTT.

This chain links TRBV20-1 with TRBJ2-1; no reliable D call. CDR3 length: 11 residues. Germline assignment: CDR1 DFQATT and CDR2 SNEGSKA (reference sequence). V dropped 4 bases and J dropped 10 bases, with 11 bases sitting between them. In DNA, the CDR3 is TGCAGTGCTAACCGCCCACTCGAGCAGTTCTTC. Its translation is CSANRPLEQFF.

This chain links TRBV4-3 with TRBJ2-3, with 11 bases that match TRBD2. The CDR3 extends over 17 amino acids. Trimming cost V 2 bases and J 2 bases; bases outside gene matches: 6. The germline gives CDR1 LGHNA, CDR2 YSLEER. The CDR3 loop reads CASSQTSGRLPTDTQYF. The CDR3 region has the DNA TGCGCCAGCAGCCAAACTAGCGGGAGACTCCCCACAGATACGCAGTATTTT.

The V call is TRBV6-5, the J call TRBJ1-2, with unresolved D. This CDR3 comprises 13 residues. Per the germline V gene, CDR1 is MNHEY and CDR2 is SVGAGI. V was pared by 7 bases and J by 8 bases, with 17 bases between. Here the CDR3 DNA reads TGTGCCAGCACTCCGGATAGGTCGGGAGGCTACACCTTC. Translation gives CASTPDRSGGYTF.

The chain uses TRBV6-5 and TRBJ2-4; D remains unclear. V was shortened by 8 bases and J by 0 bases, with 11 bases between the two germline ends. CDR3 length equals 14 residues. The germline V gene has CDR1 MNHEY and CDR2 SVGAGI. CDR3 protein: CASPVTKAKNIQYF. CDR3 nucleotide sequence: TGTGCCAGCCCTGTCACAAAAGCCAAAAACATTCAGTACTTC.

V is TRBV28 and J is TRBJ2-5, with TRBD2 as a possible D gene (5 bases). CDR1 and CDR2 from the germline V gene are MDHEN and SYDVKM. The V end lost 1 base, the J end lost 5 bases, and 14 bases lay between the germline ends. This CDR3 is 15 amino acids long. CDR3 loop: CASSLFAGRGETQYF. The CDR3 DNA reads as TGTGCCAGCAGTTTATTTGCAGGAAGAGGGGAGACCCAGTACTTC.

The chain recombines TRBV11-2 with TRBJ1-1, with D possibly being TRBD1 (5 bases). The germline CDR1 and CDR2 sequences are SGHAT and FQNNGV. Trimming left V 3 bases short and J 5 bases short, with 13 bases between. The CDR3 contains 14 residues. CDR3 residues: CASSLSGGQTEAFF. The CDR3 DNA sequence: TGTGCCAGCAGCTTGTCGGGGGGTCAAACTGAAGCTTTCTTT.